This T cell receptor (beta chain) appears in the sequencing data of a study of quantifying T cell responses using KT2 cells. Study-level background: cDNA was made from DNase-treated RNA using alpha and beta constant primers.

V dropped 3 bases and J dropped 0 bases, with 11 bases sitting between them. The CDR3 runs to 15 residues. Known numbers of the T cell clone KT2 were added to PBMC. A single-stranded UMI oligo with SP2 sequence was ligated to cDNA 3' ends. First-round PCR used 3 to 4 cycles and beta primers RC1.1 and RC1.2 covering TRBC1 and TRBC2. TCRdb processed the UMI-ligation and nested PCR reads anew with MiXCR; each CDR3 protein has one entry. The sample includes about 33,000 distinct CDR3 sequences, under 13% of them seen just once. This clonotype was counted ten times or more. The sample comprised PBMCs spiked with cells of the T cell clone KT2. This receptor was obtained from a human donor. This chain connects TRBV12-3 or TRBV12-4 to TRBJ1-1; possibly TRBD1 for D (5 bases). The CDR3 protein is CASSFSLGVNTEAFF. The CDR3 DNA reads as TGTGCCAGCAGTTTTAGTCTGGGGGTGAACACTGAAGCTTTCTTT.